This record concerns one TCR beta chain sequence. Its specificity is unknown. This record belongs to a study of tissue T cells after allogeneic stem cell transplantation. General study points: The patient cohort was small and clinically heterogeneous, with limited sampling depth.

TCRdb's copy holds only in-frame clones and misses some; the assay was immunoSEQ multiplex PCR. The sample has about 43,000 clones; roughly 90% are singletons. The CDR3 sequence is 16 residues long. In germline, CDR1 is MNHEY, CDR2 SVGAGI. V gave up 0 bases and J gave up 7 bases; unmatched junction bases: 7. V usage is TRBV6-5 and J usage is TRBJ1-5; 9 bases fit TRBD1. The clonotype was recovered from a woman aged 40 to 75 who later had graft-versus-host disease after an allogeneic stem cell transplant. The sequences come from blood, collected before transplantation. CDR3 residues: CASSYSRTGTGQPQHF. CDR3 nucleotides: TGTGCCAGCAGTTACTCGAGGACAGGGACAGGGCAGCCCCAGCATTTT.